This TCR beta chain stems from a study of T cell changes during pregnancy in multiple sclerosis. The repertoire was sequenced with immunoSEQ multiplex PCR; TCRdb's copy has only in-frame clones and lacks some. The sample lists about 100,000 clones, 85% to 95% seen once, with around 0.99% in the top ten. This sample comprised peripheral blood, obtained after pregnancy. This TCR was sampled from a female donor with multiple sclerosis, enrolled in a pregnancy study.

The CDR3, as DNA: TGTGCCAGTAGTGGGGGACAGGGTCCAGCGGACTACGAGCAGTACTTC. It specifies CASSGGQGPADYEQYF. The chain joins TRBV19 to TRBJ2-7; 9 bases agree with TRBD1. This CDR3 has 16 amino acids. Per germline, CDR1 LNHDA and CDR2 SQIVND (reference sequence). V was pared by 5 bases and J by 3 bases, with 11 bases of the junction left unmatched.